This passage covers 5 T cell receptor beta chains from one sample sequenced in a study of shared clonotypes between healthy human individuals. TCRdb's copy holds only in-frame clones and misses some; the assay was immunoSEQ multiplex PCR. The data show 2 million to 3 million clones, with approximately 94% seen just once and roughly 0.39% held by the top ten. The sample comprised naive CD4+ T cells from PBMCs. This sample's subset: CD45RA+ positively selected. The receptors come from a young man in good health. Some clones in this sample may be carry-over from other donors' samples.

V and J are TRBV6-5 and TRBJ1-2, with 9 bases lining up with TRBD1. The V and J ends lost 4 bases and 2 bases, in that order; junction bases with no gene match: 8. Per the germline V gene, CDR1 is MNHEY and CDR2 is SVGAGI. This CDR3 has 16 amino acids. In DNA, the CDR3 is TGTGCCAGCAGTTTAACAGGGGGCGCGTCAAACTATGGCTACACCTTC. This translates into CASSLTGGASNYGYTF.

The chain uses TRBV2 and TRBJ2-5; D gene ambiguous. V gave up 7 bases and J gave up 4 bases, with 13 bases separating them. Germline values: CDR1 SNHLY, CDR2 FYNNEI. The CDR3 consists of 13 residues. DNA for the CDR3: TGTGCCAGCACCAACGAAGGGCGAGAGACCCAGTACTTC. Translation gives CASTNEGRETQYF.

The chain recombines TRBV6-1 with TRBJ2-7, with 8 bases fitting TRBD2. The V gene end was trimmed by 6 bases and the J gene end by 4 bases; junction bases not matched to a gene: 8. This CDR3 spans 14 amino acids. Per germline, CDR1 MNHNS and CDR2 SASEGT. The CDR3 DNA is TGTGCCAGCAGCTCGGGGGGGACCACTTACGAGCAGTACTTC. Its translation: CASSSGGTTYEQYF.

A remark on this clone: This sample includes further DNA sequences coding for the same CDR3. V and J are TRBV6-5 and TRBJ1-1; D may be TRBD1 (5 bases). Germline loops: CDR1 MNHEY, CDR2 SVGAGI. Trimming cost V 0 bases and J 0 bases, with 5 bases left between them. The CDR3 has 14 amino acids. CDR3 region: CASSYSGVNTEAFF. Written as DNA, the CDR3 is TGTGCCAGCAGTTACTCGGGGGTGAACACTGAAGCTTTCTTT.

Concerning this clone itself: This sample includes further DNA sequences coding for the same CDR3. V and J are TRBV6-5 and TRBJ2-1, with 9 bases matching TRBD2. The CDR3 sequence is 15 residues long. Germline V lookup: CDR1 MNHEY, CDR2 SVGAGI. J was trimmed by 2 bases and V by 6 bases; bases with no gene match: 5. The CDR3 nucleotides are TGTGCCAGCAGCTTAGCGGGGGTGGCCTACAATGAGCAGTTCTTC. As protein: CASSLAGVAYNEQFF.